This T cell receptor (beta chain) was identified in a study of identical twins (dated by TCRdb to 2016 to 2017). In terms of the full investigation: To test whether fetal clonotypes persist, the study used deep sequencing on TCR alpha and beta repertoires from monozygotic twins, unrelated adults of various ages, and cord blood. Replicate twin experiments were performed at different times using different library preparation protocols to rule out contamination. Results and caveats for the whole study, not just this receptor: In monozygotic twins, out-of-frame TCR alpha sharing was systematically underestimated by recombination models, although the models agreed with sharing between unrelated individuals. Conclusions relied on cross-sectional statistical analysis, since the same donors could not be followed over many years. A weaker excess of twin sharing was found in beta out-of-frame sequences because the signal-to-noise ratio was lowered by fewer shared sequences. Compared with coincidental sharing between unrelated individuals, out-of-frame TCR alpha sequences shared between twins had an excess of sequences with low generation probability. Invariant T cells such as MAIT and iNKT could partly confound zero-insertion analyses, though diverse VJ usage argued against this for most clonotypes. Fewer insertions were carried by abundant cord blood beta clonotypes, a similar but weaker trend appeared in young adult naive repertoires, and no such trend appeared in memory repertoires.

Every donor in the study was a healthy Caucasian. Using Miltenyi CD45RO+ enrichment and human naive T-cell isolation kits, memory (CD45RO+) and naive T cells were isolated from PBMC. Libraries were built with 5' RACE. Sequencing was carried out with an Illumina HiSeq 2000. Template switching introduced a universal primer binding site; the final cDNA contained a unique molecular identifier, enabling accurate counting of TCR cDNA molecules. Specific primers in the conserved constant-segment region were used to synthesize first-strand cDNA for the TCR alpha and beta chains. Each cDNA library was double barcoded, with a SMART-Mk sample barcode plus Illumina barcodes, to control for contamination. TruSeq adapter sequences, together with Illumina sample barcodes, were added in two successive PCR steps. Sequencing of the TCR alpha and beta cDNA libraries was done on the Illumina HiSeq platform using custom primers. The authors processed their data as follows. MiGEC processed the raw reads to extract unique molecular identifiers, while MiXCR was used to determine the CDR3 positions. For each individual, recombination models were inferred using an EM algorithm with the repgenHMM and IGoR tools. The tcR package in R was used for shared clonotype analysis, with sharing normalized by the product of cloneset sizes. To study raw recombination free of thymic and clonal selection effects, out-of-frame nonproductive sequences were analyzed. The raw public reads went through TCRdb reprocessing: fastp at Q25, MiXCR clone calling, in-frame beta chains kept. Identical CDR3 protein sequences are pooled into one entry, listed with their most common genes and DNA. These V and J calls derive from TCRdb rather than the authors' analysis. The sample yields about 100,000 distinct CDR3 sequences; 5.9% were counted once. Together, the top ten hold 10% to 15% of the sample.

At least ten counts were recorded for this clonotype. Its antigen has not been determined. No base quality information exists; no much larger clone differs at one position. A distance of 11 bases separates the germline ends of V and J, which lose 1 base and 5 bases respectively. The germline V gene (reference sequence) provides CDR1 DFQATT and CDR2 SNEGSKA. Reading from cysteine to phenylalanine, the CDR3 counts 13 amino acids. The only DNA kept is the CDR3, 39 bases in frame from the first base. The sequencing sample was made of memory T cells sorted from blood. The sample's cell subset or site label is to be understood as: CD45RO+ enriched T cells. The TCR was taken from a woman aged 50 to 65 in good health. Here the chain combines TRBV20-1 and TRBJ2-5, and the D gene may be TRBD2, 5 bases matching. In nucleotide form, the sequence is TGCAGTGCTAGAGTGGCCCCGGGGGAGACCCAGTACTTC. This gives the protein CSARVAPGETQYF.